The 5 T cell receptor beta chains below were found in one sample sequenced in a study of cytomegalovirus exposure and HLA in healthy donors. Only in-frame clones appear in the TCRdb table, and some are missing; sequencing was by immunoSEQ multiplex PCR. The sample includes around 240,000 clones, 90% of them seen just once. Material: PBMCs. Receptors were obtained from a woman under 30 in good health and CMV-seronegative.

The chain is built from TRBV10-3 and TRBJ2-2, with TRBD1 as a possible D gene (8 bases). The germline V and J ends were trimmed by 4 bases and 5 bases, with 14 bases remaining between them. Germline assignment: CDR1 ENHRY and CDR2 SYGVKD. This CDR3 is 15 amino acids long. In DNA, the CDR3 is TGTGCCATCAGTGCATCACAGGGGGGGACCGGGGAGCTGTTTTTT. Protein: CAISASQGGTGELFF.

V gene TRBV6-6 combines with J gene TRBJ1-1; TRBD1 might be the D (5 bases). Per the germline V gene, CDR1 is MNHNY and CDR2 is SVGAGI (reference sequence). The germline V and J ends were trimmed by 7 bases and 1 base, with 16 bases remaining between them. CDR3 length: 15 amino acids. CDR3 bases: TGTGCCAGCACCGAACGGGGGGGTCGGAACACTGAAGCTTTCTTT. Protein product: CASTERGGRNTEAFF.

This chain joins TRBV5-1 and TRBJ2-3; D not resolved. CDR3 length equals 13 residues. The germline V and J ends were trimmed by 1 base and 4 bases, with 7 bases remaining between them. Germline V gene data show CDR1 as SGHRS and CDR2 as YFSETQ. CDR3 in DNA: TGCGCCAGCAGCTTGTTCGTCTCAGATACGCAGTATTTT. It encodes CASSLFVSDTQYF. Supplemented by reference TRBV5-1 and TRBJ2-3, the full variable domain reads KAGVTQTPRYLIKTRGQQVTLSCSPISGHRSVSWYQQTPGQGLQFLFEYFSETQRNKGNFPGRFSGRQFSNSRSEMNVSTLELGDSALYLCASSLFVSDTQYFGPGTRLTVL.

DNA of the CDR3: TGTGCCAGCAGCACACTCTCGGGACAGGGATTTTCGGCTTTCTTT. Protein product: CASSTLSGQGFSAFF. J is TRBJ1-1 and V is TRBV21-1; the listed D gene, TRBD1, was not tested against the DNA. TRBV21-1 is recorded as a pseudogene. The CDR3 length is 15 residues.

The chain carries TRBV19 and TRBJ2-1, with 14 bases identical to TRBD2. Germline V lookup: CDR1 LNHDA, CDR2 SQIVND (reference sequence). Trimming removed 0 bases from V and 7 bases from J; junction bases left unmatched: 5. CDR3 length: 17 amino acids. The CDR3 is CASSIERGLAGANEQFF. The CDR3 DNA is TGTGCCAGTAGTATAGAGAGGGGACTAGCGGGGGCGAATGAGCAGTTCTTC.